Shown below are 20 T cell receptor beta chains from a single sample sequenced in a study of blood T cell repertoires in COVID-19. The protocol was immunoSEQ multiplex PCR, while the TCRdb copy is restricted to in-frame clones and leaves out a portion. This sample has 150,000 to 250,000 clones; 87% occur once, and the top ten carry 2% to 2.5%. Input material: PBMCs or T cells enriched from blood (not recorded which). The receptors were sampled from a woman aged 30 to 39 who had recovered from COVID-19.

The rearrangement joins TRBV7-9 to TRBJ1-1; 10 nucleotides match TRBD1. Unmatched junction bases numbered 5, after V lost 4 bases and J lost 3 bases. The germline V gene encodes CDR1 SEHNR and CDR2 FQNEAQ (reference sequence). CDR3 size: 15 residues. The CDR3 loop reads CASSSRDRGDTEAFF. For the CDR3, the DNA is TGTGCCAGCAGCTCCCGGGACAGGGGTGACACTGAAGCTTTCTTT.

This clone was detected a few times. The V call is TRBV6-5, the J call TRBJ1-5; a possible D gene is TRBD1 (6 bases). Germline V gene sequence: CDR1 MNHEY, CDR2 SVGAGI. The length of the CDR3 is 15 residues. Trimming left V 4 bases short and J 0 bases short, with 10 bases between. The CDR3, as DNA: TGTGCCAGCAGTTCGGACAGTTATAGCAATCAGCCCCAGCATTTT. This sequence encodes CASSSDSYSNQPQHF.

The CDR3 DNA is TGTGCCAGCAGCTTGGAACAGGGAAATGGCTACACCTTC. This codes for CASSLEQGNGYTF. J is TRBJ1-2 and V is TRBV7-9; maybe TRBD1 (6 bases). Trimming stripped 3 bases from V and 6 bases from J, with 11 bases between. Germline values: CDR1 SEHNR, CDR2 FQNEAQ (reference sequence). CDR3 size: 13 residues.

The CDR3 reads CASYPGPTGTFFFSYNSPLHF. The CDR3 DNA sequence: TGTGCCAGCTACCCTGGGCCCACCGGGACATTCTTTTTCTCCTATAATTCACCCCTCCACTTT. This sequence joins TRBV28 and TRBJ1-6, with D possibly matching TRBD1 (6 bases). This CDR3 region has 21 residues. Germline V gene sequence: CDR1 MDHEN, CDR2 SYDVKM. The V gene lost 8 bases and the J gene lost 0 bases, with 29 bases spanning the gap.

The chain links TRBV19 to TRBJ2-1; the D is unclear. The V gene lost 1 base and the J gene lost 4 bases, with 14 bases spanning the gap. This CDR3 spans 16 amino acids. Germline loops: CDR1 LNHDA, CDR2 SQIVND (reference sequence). CDR3 DNA sequence: TGTGCCAGTAGTATAGTTGGAGACTCACCATACAATGAGCAGTTCTTC. This gives the protein CASSIVGDSPYNEQFF.

V is TRBV5-1 and J is TRBJ2-2, with D possibly being TRBD2 (6 bases). This CDR3 is built from 14 residues. Trimming pared 0 bases from V and 6 bases from J, leaving 9 bases between. From germline, CDR1 is SGHRS and CDR2 YFSETQ. CDR3: CASSLATSPGELFF. The CDR3 DNA reads as TGCGCCAGCAGCTTGGCGACTAGTCCCGGGGAGCTGTTTTTT.

This chain connects TRBV19 to TRBJ1-5; 8 nucleotides line up with TRBD1. Unmatched junction bases numbered 5, after V lost 3 bases and J lost 1 base. Germline V gene lookup returns CDR1 LNHDA and CDR2 SQIVND (reference sequence). This CDR3 is built from 16 residues. This CDR3 reads CASSILTGDSNQPQHF. As DNA, the CDR3 is TGTGCCAGTAGTATCTTGACAGGGGACAGCAATCAGCCCCAGCATTTT.

V and J are TRBV5-4 and TRBJ1-1; 11 nucleotides agree with TRBD1. The ends lost 3 bases at V and 5 bases at J; junction bases unmatched: 9. Per the germline V gene, CDR1 is SGHNT and CDR2 is YYREEE (reference sequence). The CDR3 contains 16 residues. CDR3 coding DNA: TGTGCCAGCAGCTCCCGGGACAGGGGGTCATGGACTGAAGCTTTCTTT. Protein sequence: CASSSRDRGSWTEAFF. The entire variable domain, with the rest obtained from reference TRBV5-4 and TRBJ1-1, is as follows: ETGVTQSPTHLIKTRGQQVTLRCSSQSGHNTVSWYQQALGQGPQFIFQYYREEENGRGNFPPRFSGLQFPNYSSELNVNALELDDSALYLCASSSRDRGSWTEAFFGQGTRLTVV.

V gene TRBV19 combines with J gene TRBJ1-1, with a weak D call TRBD1 (5 bases). Germline V lookup: CDR1 LNHDA, CDR2 SQIVND (reference sequence). CDR3 length: 14 residues. Trimming removed 4 bases at V and 1 base at J, with 10 bases between. The CDR3 region is CASSRGGENTEAFF. For the CDR3, the DNA is TGTGCCAGTAGTAGGGGCGGGGAGAACACTGAAGCTTTCTTT.

V usage is TRBV7-2 and J usage is TRBJ1-5; D gene ambiguous. Trimming shortened V by 2 bases and J by 4 bases, and 6 bases separated the two germline ends. Germline CDR1 SGHTA, CDR2 FQGNSA. The CDR3 runs to 13 residues. The CDR3 is CASSLRRNQPQHF. The DNA of the CDR3 is TGTGCCAGCAGCTTAAGGAGGAATCAGCCCCAGCATTTT.

This chain links TRBV15 with TRBJ2-7; 8 bases line up with TRBD2. The CDR3 is 16 amino acids. The V gene end was trimmed by 1 base and the J gene end by 3 bases; junction bases not matched to a gene: 8. The V gene's germline CDR1 is LNHNV and CDR2 YYDKDF (reference sequence). CDR3 loop: CATSRVGVAGIYEQYF. The CDR3 DNA reads TGTGCCACCAGCAGAGTCGGGGTAGCGGGAATCTACGAGCAGTACTTC.

About this clone: This same CDR3 is encoded by further DNA sequences in the sample. This chain uses TRBV20-1 with TRBJ2-7; D is ambiguous. The ends were cut back, 2 bases at V and 3 bases at J, with 5 bases in the middle. Germline V lookup: CDR1 DFQATT, CDR2 SNEGSKA (reference sequence). The CDR3 is made up of 11 amino acids. The CDR3 DNA reads as TGCAGTGCTAGACCGGGCTACGAGCAGTACTTC. Translating gives CSARPGYEQYF.

This clone has only a few counts. CDR3 residues: CASSSWQGKYEQYF. In nucleotides, the CDR3 is TGTGCCAGCAGTTCTTGGCAGGGTAAATACGAGCAGTACTTC. The genes are TRBV28 and TRBJ2-7, with D perhaps TRBD1 (5 bases). The CDR3 extends over 14 amino acids. Per germline, CDR1 MDHEN and CDR2 SYDVKM. The V and J ends lost 4 bases and 4 bases respectively, with 14 bases between them.

The rearrangement links TRBV27 to TRBJ1-5; D unresolved. Germline lookup yields CDR1 MNHEY and CDR2 SMNVEV (reference sequence). The CDR3 is 13 amino acids. Trimming cost V 6 bases and J 6 bases, with 12 bases left between them. CDR3 region: CASSLRSPQPQHF. CDR3 DNA: TGTGCCAGCAGCCTAAGATCCCCTCAGCCCCAGCATTTT.

The chain employs TRBV29-1 and TRBJ1-2; D gene ambiguous. CDR1 is SQVTM, CDR2 ANQGSEA, per germline. The CDR3 runs to 20 residues. V shed 0 bases and J shed 0 bases, with 26 bases lying between them. CDR3 sequence reads: CSVEDIPRGIPGLTNYGYTF. DNA for the CDR3: TGCAGCGTTGAAGATATTCCCCGAGGGATTCCTGGTTTAACTAACTATGGCTACACCTTC. Complete variable domain (other parts from reference TRBV29-1 and TRBJ1-2): SAVISQKPSRDICQRGTSLTIQCQVDSQVTMMFWYRQQPGQSLTLIATANQGSEATYESGFVIDKFPISRPNLTFSTLTVSNMSPEDSSIYLCSVEDIPRGIPGLTNYGYTFGSGTRLTVV.

The V call is TRBV19, the J call TRBJ2-5; 12 bases line up with TRBD2. The CDR3 totals 17 residues. V was clipped by 5 bases and J by 5 bases; unmatched bases: 12. Germline V gene sequence: CDR1 LNHDA, CDR2 SQIVND (reference sequence). The DNA of the CDR3 is TGTGCCAGTAGTTTAACTCTAGCGGGAGGGCTGTCCGAGACCCAGTACTTC. Residues: CASSLTLAGGLSETQYF.

Concerning this clone: The sample contains more than one DNA sequence encoding this CDR3. The V call is TRBV5-1, the J call TRBJ1-1; D call uncertain. Looked up from germline, CDR1 is SGHRS and CDR2 is YFSETQ. V dropped 4 bases and J dropped 1 base, with 8 bases sitting between them. The CDR3 is 13 residues long. Here the CDR3 DNA reads TGCGCCAGCAGCCGGTCGGGGAACACTGAAGCTTTCTTT. Amino acids: CASSRSGNTEAFF.

The chain carries TRBV5-1 and TRBJ2-3, with 7 bases fitting TRBD1. Trimming at V came to 5 bases and at J to 8 bases, leaving 14 bases not matched to a gene. The length of the CDR3 is 15 residues. Germline CDR1 SGHRS, CDR2 YFSETQ. The CDR3 DNA follows: TGCGCCAGCAGTCAAGACAGGGCTCCGGCGGGTACGCAGTATTTT. This encodes CASSQDRAPAGTQYF. The variable domain in full, with the rest retrieved from reference TRBV5-1 and TRBJ2-3, is KAGVTQTPRYLIKTRGQQVTLSCSPISGHRSVSWYQQTPGQGLQFLFEYFSETQRNKGNFPGRFSGRQFSNSRSEMNVSTLELGDSALYLCASSQDRAPAGTQYFGPGTRLTVL.

The chain couples TRBV28 to TRBJ2-7, with 7 bases fitting TRBD1. CDR3 length equals 14 residues. The ends lost 5 bases at V and 0 bases at J; junction bases unmatched: 4. Germline CDR1 is MDHEN and CDR2 is SYDVKM. The CDR3 DNA reads TGTGCCAGCAGTGGACAGGCGAGCTCCTACGAGCAGTACTTC. It yields the protein CASSGQASSYEQYF.

The chain employs TRBV5-1 and TRBJ1-1; D uncertain. Between the trimmed V and J ends, which lost 0 bases and 0 bases, there was a span of 9 bases. The length of the CDR3 is 15 residues. The V gene's germline CDR1 is SGHRS and CDR2 YFSETQ. The chain's CDR3 is CASSLDSFMNTEAFF. DNA for the CDR3: TGCGCCAGCAGCTTGGACAGCTTCATGAACACTGAAGCTTTCTTT.